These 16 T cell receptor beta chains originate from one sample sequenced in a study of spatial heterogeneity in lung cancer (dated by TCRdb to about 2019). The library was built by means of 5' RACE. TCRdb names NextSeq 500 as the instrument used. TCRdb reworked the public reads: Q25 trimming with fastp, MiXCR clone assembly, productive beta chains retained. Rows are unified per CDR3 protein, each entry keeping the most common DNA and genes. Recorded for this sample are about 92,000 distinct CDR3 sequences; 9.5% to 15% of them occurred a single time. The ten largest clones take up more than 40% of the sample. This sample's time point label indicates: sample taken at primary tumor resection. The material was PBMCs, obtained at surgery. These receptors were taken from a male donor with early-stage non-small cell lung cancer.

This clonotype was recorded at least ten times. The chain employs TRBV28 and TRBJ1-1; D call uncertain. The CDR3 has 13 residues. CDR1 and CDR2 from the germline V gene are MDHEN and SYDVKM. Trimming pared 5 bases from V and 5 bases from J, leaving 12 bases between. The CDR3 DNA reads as TGTGCCAGCAGTACTTTTAGCAAGACTGAAGCTTTCTTT. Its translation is CASSTFSKTEAFF.

In DNA form, the CDR3 reads TGCAGTGCCAGAAGGGGGCTAGCAGTTATCACAGATACGCAGTATTTT. This codes for CSARRGLAVITDTQYF. J is TRBJ2-3 and V is TRBV20-1, with 7 positions matching TRBD1. V shed 6 bases and J 2 bases; nucleotides not matched to a gene: 14. This CDR3 is built from 16 residues. Germline V gene lookup returns CDR1 DFQATT and CDR2 SNEGSKA (reference sequence).

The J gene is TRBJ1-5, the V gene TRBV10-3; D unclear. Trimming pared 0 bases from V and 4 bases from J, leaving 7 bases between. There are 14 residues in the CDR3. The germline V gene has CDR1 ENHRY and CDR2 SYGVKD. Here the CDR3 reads CAISESETNQPQHF. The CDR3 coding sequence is TGTGCCATCAGTGAGTCCGAGACAAATCAGCCCCAGCATTTT.

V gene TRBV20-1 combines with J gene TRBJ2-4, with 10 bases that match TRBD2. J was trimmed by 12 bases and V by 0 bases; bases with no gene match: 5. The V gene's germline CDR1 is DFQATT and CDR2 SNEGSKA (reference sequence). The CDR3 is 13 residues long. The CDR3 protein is CSARDKPSGSQYF. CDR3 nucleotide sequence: TGCAGTGCTAGAGATAAACCTAGCGGGAGTCAGTACTTC.

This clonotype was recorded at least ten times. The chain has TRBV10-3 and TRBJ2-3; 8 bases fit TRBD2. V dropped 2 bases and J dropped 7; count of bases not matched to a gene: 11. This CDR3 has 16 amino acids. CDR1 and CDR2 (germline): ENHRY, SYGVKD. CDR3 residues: CAISEGLNREGYTQYF. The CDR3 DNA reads TGTGCCATCAGTGAGGGACTGAATCGGGAGGGTTATACGCAGTATTTT.

The CDR3 reads CASSFGTVTYEQYF. The CDR3 DNA is TGTGCCAGCAGTTTCGGGACAGTGACCTACGAGCAGTACTTC. The chain is built from TRBV12-3 or TRBV12-4 and TRBJ2-7, with 7 bases fitting TRBD1. The CDR3 length is 14 residues. Trimming at V came to 3 bases and at J to 2 bases, leaving 4 bases not matched to a gene.

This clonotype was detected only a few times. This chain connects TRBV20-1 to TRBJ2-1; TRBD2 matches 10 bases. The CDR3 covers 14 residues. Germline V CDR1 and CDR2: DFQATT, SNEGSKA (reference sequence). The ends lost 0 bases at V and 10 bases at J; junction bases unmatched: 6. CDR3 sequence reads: CSARDPAGGREQFF. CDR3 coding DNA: TGCAGTGCTAGAGATCCAGCGGGAGGGCGCGAGCAGTTCTTC.

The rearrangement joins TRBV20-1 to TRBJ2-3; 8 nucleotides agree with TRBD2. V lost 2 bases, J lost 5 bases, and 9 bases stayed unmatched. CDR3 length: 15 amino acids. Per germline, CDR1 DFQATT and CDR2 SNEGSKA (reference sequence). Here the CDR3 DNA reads TGCAGTGCTAGATTGACACGGGGGGGCTTAGATACGCAGTATTTT. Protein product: CSARLTRGGLDTQYF.

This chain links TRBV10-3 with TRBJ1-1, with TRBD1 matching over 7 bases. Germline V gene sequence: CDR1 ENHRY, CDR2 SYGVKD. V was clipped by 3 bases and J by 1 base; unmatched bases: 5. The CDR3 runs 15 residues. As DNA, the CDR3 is TGTGCCATCAGTGAAGAGGGGGCGAGGAACACTGAAGCTTTCTTT. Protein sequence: CAISEEGARNTEAFF.

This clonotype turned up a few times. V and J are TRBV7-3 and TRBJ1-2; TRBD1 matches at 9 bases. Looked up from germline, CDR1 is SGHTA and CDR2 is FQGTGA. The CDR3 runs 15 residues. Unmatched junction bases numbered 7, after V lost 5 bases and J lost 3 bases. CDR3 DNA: TGTGCCAGCAGCGCAGGACAGGGGAAGGACTATGGCTACACCTTC. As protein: CASSAGQGKDYGYTF.

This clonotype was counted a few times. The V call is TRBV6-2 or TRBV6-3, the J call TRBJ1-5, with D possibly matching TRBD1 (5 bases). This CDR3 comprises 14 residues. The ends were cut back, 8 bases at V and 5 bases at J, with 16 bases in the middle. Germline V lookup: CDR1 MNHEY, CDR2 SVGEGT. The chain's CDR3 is CASSDGGVYQPQHF. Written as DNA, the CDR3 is TGTGCCAGCTCTGACGGAGGGGTTTATCAGCCCCAGCATTTT.

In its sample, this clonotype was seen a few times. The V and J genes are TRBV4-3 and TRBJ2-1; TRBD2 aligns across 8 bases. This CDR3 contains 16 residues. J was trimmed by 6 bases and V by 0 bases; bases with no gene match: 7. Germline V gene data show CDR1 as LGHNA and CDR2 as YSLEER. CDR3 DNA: TGCGCCAGCAGCCAAGATTTCGGGGGGGGCCGCAATGAGCAGTTCTTC. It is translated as CASSQDFGGGRNEQFF.

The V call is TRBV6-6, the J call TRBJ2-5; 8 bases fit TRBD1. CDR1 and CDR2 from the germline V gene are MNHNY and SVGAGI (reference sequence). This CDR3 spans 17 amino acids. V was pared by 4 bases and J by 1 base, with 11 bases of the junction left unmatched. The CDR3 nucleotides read TGTGCCAGCAGTTCCTGGGCGCAGGGGGCCCCCCAAGAGACCCAGTACTTC. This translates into CASSSWAQGAPQETQYF.

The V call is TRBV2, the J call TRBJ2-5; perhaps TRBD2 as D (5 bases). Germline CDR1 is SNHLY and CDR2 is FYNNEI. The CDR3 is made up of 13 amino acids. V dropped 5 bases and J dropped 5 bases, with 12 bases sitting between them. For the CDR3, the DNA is TGTGCCAGCAGTATCGGGGTACCGGAGACCCAGTACTTC. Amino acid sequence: CASSIGVPETQYF.

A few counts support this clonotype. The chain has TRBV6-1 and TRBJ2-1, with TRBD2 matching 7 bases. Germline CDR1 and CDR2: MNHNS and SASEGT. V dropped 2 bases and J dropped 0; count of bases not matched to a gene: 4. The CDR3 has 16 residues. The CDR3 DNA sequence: TGTGCCAGCAGTGAAAGCGGGACTCTCTCCTACAATGAGCAGTTCTTC. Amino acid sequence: CASSESGTLSYNEQFF.

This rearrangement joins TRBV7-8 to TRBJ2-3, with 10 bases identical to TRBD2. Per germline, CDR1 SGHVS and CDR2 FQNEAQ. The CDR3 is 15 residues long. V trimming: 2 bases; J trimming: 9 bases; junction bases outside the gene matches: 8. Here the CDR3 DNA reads TGTGCCAGCAGCTTAACGAGGACTAGCGGCGGGACGCAGTATTTT. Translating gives CASSLTRTSGGTQYF.